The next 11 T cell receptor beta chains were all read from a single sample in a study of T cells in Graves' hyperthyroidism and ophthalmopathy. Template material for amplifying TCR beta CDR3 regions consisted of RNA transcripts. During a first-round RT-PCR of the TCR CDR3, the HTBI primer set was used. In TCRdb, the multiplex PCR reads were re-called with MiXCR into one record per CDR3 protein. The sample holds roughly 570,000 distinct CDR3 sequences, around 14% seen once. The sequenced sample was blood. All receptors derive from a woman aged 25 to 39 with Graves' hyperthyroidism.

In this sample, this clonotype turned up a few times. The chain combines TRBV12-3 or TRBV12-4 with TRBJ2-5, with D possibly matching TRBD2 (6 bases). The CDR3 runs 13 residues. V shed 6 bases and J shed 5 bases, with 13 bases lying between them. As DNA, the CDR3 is TGTGCCAGCAGCCCTCGGAGGGTTGAGACCCAGTACTTC. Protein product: CASSPRRVETQYF.

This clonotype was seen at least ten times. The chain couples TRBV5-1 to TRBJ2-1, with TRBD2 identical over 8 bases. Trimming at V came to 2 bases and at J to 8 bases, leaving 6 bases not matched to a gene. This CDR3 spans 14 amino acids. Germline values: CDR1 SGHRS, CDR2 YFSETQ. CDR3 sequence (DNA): TGCGCCAGCAGCTTCAAGCGGGAGAGCGATGAGCAGTTCTTC. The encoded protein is CASSFKRESDEQFF.

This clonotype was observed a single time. DNA for the CDR3: TGCGCCAGCAGCACCCAAGGGACTAGCGGGGGGGGGCAGTTCTTC. It is translated as CASSTQGTSGGGQFF. The chain combines TRBV5-1 with TRBJ2-1, with 16 bases aligning to TRBD2. Germline CDR1 reads SGHRS; CDR2 reads YFSETQ. V shed 4 bases and J 12 bases; nucleotides not matched to a gene: 7. The length of the CDR3 is 15 residues. Combining the CDR3 with reference TRBV5-1 and TRBJ2-1 gives the whole variable domain KAGVTQTPRYLIKTRGQQVTLSCSPISGHRSVSWYQQTPGQGLQFLFEYFSETQRNKGNFPGRFSGRQFSNSRSEMNVSTLELGDSALYLCASSTQGTSGGGQFFGPGTRLTVL.

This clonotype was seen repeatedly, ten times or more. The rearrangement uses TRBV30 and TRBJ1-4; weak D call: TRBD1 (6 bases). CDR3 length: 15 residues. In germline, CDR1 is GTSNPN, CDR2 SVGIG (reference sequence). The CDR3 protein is CATSGGRTSNEKLFF. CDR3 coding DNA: TGTGCTACGTCGGGGGGCCGGACATCTAATGAAAAACTGTTTTTT.

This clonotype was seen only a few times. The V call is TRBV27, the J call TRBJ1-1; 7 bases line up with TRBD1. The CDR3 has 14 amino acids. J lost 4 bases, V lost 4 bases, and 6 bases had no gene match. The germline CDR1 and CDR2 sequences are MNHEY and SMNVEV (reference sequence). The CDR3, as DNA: TGTGCCAGCAGTTCGACAGGGTATATCACTGAAGCTTTCTTT. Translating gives CASSSTGYITEAFF.

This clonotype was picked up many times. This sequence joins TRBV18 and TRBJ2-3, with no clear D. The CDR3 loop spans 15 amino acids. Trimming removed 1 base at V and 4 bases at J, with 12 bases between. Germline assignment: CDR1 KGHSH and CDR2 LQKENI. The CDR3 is CASSPRTYPPDTQYF. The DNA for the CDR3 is TGTGCCAGCTCACCACGTACCTATCCCCCAGATACGCAGTATTTT.

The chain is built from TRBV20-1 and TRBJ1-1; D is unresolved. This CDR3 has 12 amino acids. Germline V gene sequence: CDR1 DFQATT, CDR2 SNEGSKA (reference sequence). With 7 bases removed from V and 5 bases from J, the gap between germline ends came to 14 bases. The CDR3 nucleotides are TGCAGTGTCTTAGCCCGCTGGACTGAAGCTTTCTTT. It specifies CSVLARWTEAFF.

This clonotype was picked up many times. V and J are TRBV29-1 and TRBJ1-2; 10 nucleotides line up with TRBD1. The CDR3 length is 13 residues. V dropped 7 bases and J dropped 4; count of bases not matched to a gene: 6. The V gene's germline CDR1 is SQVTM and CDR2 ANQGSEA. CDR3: CSAGQGVRYGYTF. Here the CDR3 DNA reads TGCAGCGCCGGACAGGGGGTACGCTATGGCTACACCTTC.

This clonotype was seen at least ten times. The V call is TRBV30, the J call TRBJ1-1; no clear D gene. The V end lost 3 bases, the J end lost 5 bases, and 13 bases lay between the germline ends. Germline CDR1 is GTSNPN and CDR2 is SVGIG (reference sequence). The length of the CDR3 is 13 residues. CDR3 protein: CAWRSVRGTEAFF. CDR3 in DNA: TGTGCCTGGAGAAGTGTTCGGGGAACTGAAGCTTTCTTT.

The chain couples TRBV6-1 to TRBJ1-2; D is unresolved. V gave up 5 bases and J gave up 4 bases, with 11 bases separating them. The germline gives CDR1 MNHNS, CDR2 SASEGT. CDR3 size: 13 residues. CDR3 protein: CASSRQGLYGYTF. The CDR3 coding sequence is TGTGCCAGCAGTCGACAAGGCCTCTATGGCTACACCTTC.

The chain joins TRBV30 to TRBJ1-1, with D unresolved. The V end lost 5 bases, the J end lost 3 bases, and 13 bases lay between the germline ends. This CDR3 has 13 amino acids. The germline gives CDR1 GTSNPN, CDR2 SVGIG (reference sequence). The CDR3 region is CAWVGQLDTEAFF. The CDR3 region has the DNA TGTGCCTGGGTCGGGCAGCTGGACACTGAAGCTTTCTTT.